A selection of T cell receptor beta chains follows, all from one sample in a study of regulatory T cells in long-lasting Graves disease. TCRdb re-called the multiplex PCR reads through MiXCR, storing one row per CDR3 protein. The sample consists of approximately 540,000 distinct CDR3 sequences, about 12% of them appearing once. The same specimen was also included in a second study, on T cells in Graves' hyperthyroidism and ophthalmopathy.

This sample comprised peripheral blood mononuclear cells (PBMCs), obtained at new diagnosis, from a patient treated with antithyroid drugs. The receptors derive from a woman in her 30s with Graves disease. CDR3s leave out the opening cysteine and the closing phenylalanine or tryptophan. The order of the fields is CDR3 protein, V gene, J gene.

ASSPVGGGTEAF,TRBV11-2,TRBJ1-1
ATSRASEKLF,TRBV15,TRBJ1-4
ASKGGLAGGETQY,TRBV19,TRBJ2-5
SVGLQRGGRSEKLF,TRBV29-1,TRBJ1-4
ASSLRTAGETQY,TRBV27,TRBJ2-5
ASSSYGDTQY,TRBV7-2,TRBJ2-3
ASRYRPGRGIQY,TRBV19,TRBJ2-4
ASSYMGSGEKLF,TRBV6-5,TRBJ1-4
ASRLAGGTEQY,TRBV6-2/TRBV6-3,TRBJ2-7
ASSRRGDSRSYNEQF,TRBV7-9,TRBJ2-1